Listed below are T cell receptor beta chains from one sample, sequenced in a study of T-cell memory formation after mild COVID-19. TCRdb fed the 5' RACE reads into MiXCR, producing one record per CDR3 protein. The table includes approximately 570,000 distinct CDR3 sequences, over 15% detected once. Sequenced input: PBMCs or a T cell subset sorted from them (not recorded which). The receptors were gathered from an adult woman who had mild COVID-19 (a few samples of this study predate the infection). Cell type and time point are not known. CDR3s include the opening cysteine and the closing phenylalanine or tryptophan. A D gene is named only where the DNA matches it firmly. The listing skips clone size in some rows; elsewhere it reads once, few, many or a size class.

d_call: TRBD2; clone_size: few; v_call: TRBV9; j_call: TRBJ2-7; cdr3_length: 15; cdr3_nt: TGTGCCAGCAGCGTAGGGCTAGCGGGGACCTACGAGCAGTACTTC; cdr3_aa: CASSVGLAGTYEQYF
d_call: .; clone_size: once; v_call: TRBV13; j_call: TRBJ2-1; cdr3_length: 14; cdr3_nt: TGTGCCAGCAGCTCCGTACCCGGGGAGAATGAGCAGTTCTTC; cdr3_aa: CASSSVPGENEQFF
d_call: TRBD2; clone_size: few; v_call: TRBV7-7; j_call: TRBJ2-2; cdr3_length: 16; cdr3_nt: TGTGCCAGCAGCTTAGAGCGGGGGGCGAACACCGGGGAGCTGTTTTTT; cdr3_aa: CASSLERGANTGELFF
d_call: TRBD1; clone_size: .; v_call: TRBV5-1; j_call: TRBJ2-3; cdr3_length: 15; cdr3_nt: TGCGCCAGCAGCTTGCAGGGGGCAGTATCAGATACGCAGTATTTT; cdr3_aa: CASSLQGAVSDTQYF
d_call: .; clone_size: .; v_call: TRBV12-3/TRBV12-4; j_call: TRBJ1-2; cdr3_length: 15; cdr3_nt: TGTGCCAGCAGCCACGCCGGGACGGTTAACTATGGCTACACCTTC; cdr3_aa: CASSHAGTVNYGYTF
d_call: .; clone_size: .; v_call: TRBV4-1; j_call: TRBJ2-2; cdr3_length: 16; cdr3_nt: TGCGCCAGCAGCCAAGCCCCGGGACATAACACCGGGGAGCTGTTTTTT; cdr3_aa: CASSQAPGHNTGELFF
d_call: .; clone_size: many; v_call: TRBV7-6; j_call: TRBJ2-7; cdr3_length: 13; cdr3_nt: TGTGCCAGCAGCTCCCCGGGGGACTACGAGCAGTACTTC; cdr3_aa: CASSSPGDYEQYF
d_call: TRBD2; clone_size: .; v_call: TRBV4-2; j_call: TRBJ2-7; cdr3_length: 18; cdr3_nt: TGTGCCAGCAGCCAAGAGGATAGGGGTAGCGGGGGATCCTACGAGCAGTACTTC; cdr3_aa: CASSQEDRGSGGSYEQYF
d_call: .; clone_size: .; v_call: TRBV4-3; j_call: TRBJ2-5; cdr3_length: 14; cdr3_nt: TGCGCCAGCAGCTCGGTCGGGCAGCAAGAGACCCAGTACTTC; cdr3_aa: CASSSVGQQETQYF
d_call: TRBD2; clone_size: few; v_call: TRBV6-5; j_call: TRBJ2-5; cdr3_length: 15; cdr3_nt: TGTGCCAGCAGACCTTGGGAGGGGCGGGAAGAGACCCAGTACTTC; cdr3_aa: CASRPWEGREETQYF
d_call: .; clone_size: few; v_call: TRBV5-1; j_call: TRBJ2-3; cdr3_length: 14; cdr3_nt: TGCGCCAGCAGCTACACGAGTAGCACAGATACGCAGTATTTT; cdr3_aa: CASSYTSSTDTQYF
d_call: .; clone_size: .; v_call: TRBV5-1; j_call: TRBJ2-2; cdr3_length: 16; cdr3_nt: TGCGCCAGCAGCGGGAGTGGGGGCGGTAACACCGGGGAGCTGTTTTTT; cdr3_aa: CASSGSGGGNTGELFF
d_call: TRBD1; clone_size: few; v_call: TRBV18; j_call: TRBJ2-7; cdr3_length: 16; cdr3_nt: TGTGCCAGCTCAGCTAGACAGGGTATGGGAACCTACGAGCAGTACTTC; cdr3_aa: CASSARQGMGTYEQYF